A single sample gave rise to the 13 T cell receptor beta chains below, sequenced in a study of T cells in tuberculosis. TCRdb keeps only in-frame clones here, not all; method: immunoSEQ multiplex PCR. The table lists about 10,000 clones, over 90% of them singletons. Input material: PBMCs. These TCRs come from an adult with tuberculosis.

The chain recombines TRBV6-5 with TRBJ2-2, with a possible D match to TRBD1 (6 bases). CDR3 length equals 14 residues. V was trimmed by 1 base and J by 6 bases, leaving 9 bases between them. The germline gives CDR1 MNHEY, CDR2 SVGAGI. CDR3 sequence reads: CASSYFTGSGELFF. The CDR3 DNA reads as TGTGCCAGCAGTTACTTTACAGGGTCCGGGGAGCTGTTTTTT.

This rearrangement joins TRBV2 to TRBJ2-7, with 7 bases identical to TRBD1. Germline V gene sequence: CDR1 SNHLY, CDR2 FYNNEI. The CDR3 has 16 amino acids. The V segment lost 6 bases and the J segment 1 base; nucleotides outside the gene matches: 12. CDR3 residues: CASSPQGVTESYEQYF. In DNA form, the CDR3 reads TGTGCCAGCAGCCCCCAGGGGGTGACGGAATCCTACGAGCAGTACTTC.

V is TRBV28 and J is TRBJ1-2; 7 bases fit TRBD1. The germline gives CDR1 MDHEN, CDR2 SYDVKM. The CDR3 covers 16 residues. V gave up 4 bases and J gave up 4 bases; unmatched junction bases: 12. The CDR3 loop reads CASSSSQGSWLYGYTF. In DNA, the CDR3 is TGTGCCAGCAGTTCCTCACAGGGGTCATGGCTCTATGGCTACACCTTC.

The V gene is TRBV12-5, the J gene TRBJ2-7, with 8 bases identical to TRBD1. CDR3 length: 15 amino acids. Germline V gene data show CDR1 as LGHNT and CDR2 as FRNRAP. J gave up 2 bases and V 2 bases, and 5 bases lay outside the gene matches. The CDR3: CASGLTGTGTYEQYF. The CDR3 nucleotides are TGTGCTAGTGGTTTGACCGGGACAGGTACCTACGAGCAGTACTTC.

This clone has just a few counts. This chain links TRBV6-5 with TRBJ2-2; D is perhaps TRBD2 (7 bases). V dropped 7 bases and J dropped 3 bases, with 15 bases sitting between them. The CDR3 runs to 15 residues. The germline CDR1 and CDR2 sequences are MNHEY and SVGAGI. This CDR3 reads CASKGGGTYTGELFF. CDR3 in DNA: TGTGCCAGCAAAGGGGGGGGTACATACACCGGGGAGCTGTTTTTT.

The gene calls are TRBV18 and TRBJ1-2; unclear D gene. Per germline, CDR1 KGHSH and CDR2 LQKENI. CDR3 size: 12 residues. Trimming stripped 6 bases from V and 0 bases from J, with 5 bases between. CDR3 nucleotides: TGTGCCAGCTCCCCTGCTAACTATGGCTACACCTTC. It yields the protein CASSPANYGYTF.

This clone was recorded once. This rearrangement joins TRBV28 to TRBJ1-6, with 8 bases aligning to TRBD1. CDR1 is MDHEN, CDR2 SYDVKM, per germline. J lost 10 bases, V lost 2 bases, and 13 bases had no gene match. CDR3 length: 17 amino acids. CDR3 amino acids: CASSLQHFGTGKSPLHF. CDR3 bases: TGTGCCAGCAGTTTACAACATTTCGGGACAGGAAAATCACCCCTCCACTTT.

The genes are TRBV5-1 and TRBJ2-2; 8 bases map to TRBD1. With 3 bases clipped from V and 5 bases from J, the junction kept 12 bases outside the gene matches. Germline V gives CDR1 SGHRS, CDR2 YFSETQ. The CDR3 length is 17 residues. The CDR3 region is CASSWSPGGSVTGELFF. The CDR3 bases are TGCGCCAGCAGCTGGAGCCCAGGGGGCTCGGTGACCGGGGAGCTGTTTTTT. Variable domain in full (rest from reference TRBV5-1 and TRBJ2-2): KAGVTQTPRYLIKTRGQQVTLSCSPISGHRSVSWYQQTPGQGLQFLFEYFSETQRNKGNFPGRFSGRQFSNSRSEMNVSTLELGDSALYLCASSWSPGGSVTGELFFGEGSRLTVL.

The J gene is TRBJ2-1, the V gene TRBV7-2; 7 bases agree with TRBD2. There are 13 residues in the CDR3. Germline V CDR1 and CDR2: SGHTA, FQGNSA. Germline trimming cut 10 bases from V and 0 bases from J; bases unmatched to any gene: 3. CDR3 region: CATGGSSYNEQFF. CDR3 sequence (DNA): TGTGCCACCGGGGGGAGCTCCTACAATGAGCAGTTCTTC.

Here the CDR3 reads CAWSPGIYGYTF. The DNA for the CDR3 is TGTGCCTGGAGTCCCGGGATTTATGGCTACACCTTC. This chain joins TRBV30 and TRBJ1-2; D gene ambiguous. The CDR3 has 12 amino acids. Germline CDR1 is GTSNPN and CDR2 is SVGIG (reference sequence). The ends were cut back, 2 bases at V and 5 bases at J, with 9 bases in the middle.

The V gene is TRBV5-6, the J gene TRBJ2-7; 8 nucleotides match TRBD1. Per the germline V gene, CDR1 is SGHDT and CDR2 is YYEEEE. With 2 bases clipped from V and 7 bases from J, the junction kept 8 bases outside the gene matches. The CDR3 runs to 14 residues. The CDR3 region has the DNA TGTGCCAGCAGCTTTGGACAGGGAGTGGGGGAGCAGTACTTC. This encodes CASSFGQGVGEQYF.

This chain joins TRBV9 and TRBJ2-1, with D possibly matching TRBD2 (6 bases). The V end was cut by 3 bases, the J end by 8 bases, with 12 bases between. Per the germline V gene, CDR1 is SGDLS and CDR2 is YYNGEE. The CDR3 is 13 residues long. CDR3 sequence: CASSGPWGDEQFF. CDR3 DNA sequence: TGTGCCAGCAGCGGACCTTGGGGGGATGAGCAGTTCTTC. The full variable domain, with the rest looked up from reference TRBV9 and TRBJ2-1, is DSGVTQTPKHLITATGQRVTLRCSPRSGDLSVYWYQQSLDQGLQFLIQYYNGEERAKGNILERFSAQQFPDLHSELNLSSLELGDSALYFCASSGPWGDEQFFGPGTRLTVL.

V gene TRBV6-6 combines with J gene TRBJ2-7; a weak D match, TRBD1 (5 bases). V shed 6 bases and J shed 5 bases, with 17 bases lying between them. The CDR3 length is 14 residues. The germline V gene encodes CDR1 MNHNY and CDR2 SVGAGI (reference sequence). The CDR3 spells CASSEAGITHEQYF. Written as DNA, the CDR3 is TGTGCCAGCAGCGAGGCAGGGATCACCCACGAGCAGTACTTC.